Detailed here is one TCR beta chain. These data come from a study of blood T cell repertoires in COVID-19. Study-level background: Sites in the United States, Italy and Spain provided acute and convalescent COVID-19 samples. T cells, B-cell-depleted T cells, or PBMCs supplied cDNA or gDNA.

In the authors' methods: Amplified reference gene primers provided the basis for estimating nucleated cell counts. The repertoire was sequenced with immunoSEQ multiplex PCR; TCRdb's copy has only in-frame clones and lacks some. V, J and clone size are taken as reported in that table, and D and trimming were inferred from the DNA itself. The sample includes more than 95,000 clones, almost 85% of them seen just once. The CDR3 is made up of 15 amino acids. Germline V CDR1 and CDR2: KGHSH, LQKENI. The V and J ends lost 1 base and 4 bases, in that order; junction bases with no gene match: 4. This chain uses TRBV18 with TRBJ2-1, with 7 bases fitting TRBD2. This receptor was obtained from a man in his 70s with active or convalescent COVID-19. The sample consisted of peripheral blood. CDR3 protein: CASSPLAGVYNEQFF. The DNA of the CDR3 is TGTGCCAGCTCACCACTCGCGGGAGTATACAATGAGCAGTTCTTC.